This T cell receptor beta chain came from a study of human T cells and chemical hapten exposure. Study-wide context: TCR yield per sample varied, mainly due to pooled library volumes.

Described time point: patch test 2, 6 weeks after DPC sensitization. As for treatment: therapeutic diphenylcyclopropenone sensitization with weekly scalp DPC. TCRdb passed the RACE reads through MiXCR, listing each CDR3 protein once. The sample includes a few hundred thousand distinct CDR3 sequences, over 6% seen only once; the top ten take around 6%. The CDR3 has 19 amino acids. Germline CDR1 reads LNHDA; CDR2 reads SQIVND (reference sequence). The junction had 9 bases not matched to a gene; V was cut back by 3 bases and J by 0 bases. Study-level points and caveats: There were significantly more large CDR3 similarity clusters among expanded TCRs than among controls.

With respect to this clonotype: As yet, its antigen is unknown.

The clonotype was recovered from a woman younger than 35 with alopecia areata. Some clones in this sample may be carry-over from other donors' samples. The rearrangement uses TRBV19 and TRBJ2-3; 13 bases map to TRBD2. The sequencing here drew on whole blood, taken in connection with sensitization to the hapten diphenylcyclopropenone (DPC). CDR3 nucleotides: TGTGCCAGTAGTATCGGACTAGCGGGGGACTTCCTTAGCACAGATACGCAGTATTTT. It yields the protein CASSIGLAGDFLSTDTQYF. The whole variable domain, remainder taken from reference TRBV19 and TRBJ2-3, is DGGITQSPKYLFRKEGQNVTLSCEQNLNHDAMYWYRQDPGQGLRLIYYSQIVNDFQKGDIAEGYSVSREKKESFPLTVTSAQKNPTAFYLCASSIGLAGDFLSTDTQYFGPGTRLTVL.